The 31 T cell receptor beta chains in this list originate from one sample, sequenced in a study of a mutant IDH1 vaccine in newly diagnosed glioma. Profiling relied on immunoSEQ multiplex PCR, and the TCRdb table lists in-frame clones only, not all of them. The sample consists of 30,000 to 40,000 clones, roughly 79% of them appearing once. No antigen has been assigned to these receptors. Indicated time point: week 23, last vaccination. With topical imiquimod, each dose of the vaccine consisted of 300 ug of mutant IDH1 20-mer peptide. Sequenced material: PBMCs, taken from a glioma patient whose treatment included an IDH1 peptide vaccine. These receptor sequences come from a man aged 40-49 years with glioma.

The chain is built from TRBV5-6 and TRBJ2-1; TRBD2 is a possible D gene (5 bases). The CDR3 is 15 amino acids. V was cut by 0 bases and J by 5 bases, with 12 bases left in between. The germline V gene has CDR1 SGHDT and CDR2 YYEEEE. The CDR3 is CASSLGARGNNEQFF. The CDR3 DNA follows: TGTGCCAGCAGCTTGGGAGCGCGAGGGAACAATGAGCAGTTCTTC.

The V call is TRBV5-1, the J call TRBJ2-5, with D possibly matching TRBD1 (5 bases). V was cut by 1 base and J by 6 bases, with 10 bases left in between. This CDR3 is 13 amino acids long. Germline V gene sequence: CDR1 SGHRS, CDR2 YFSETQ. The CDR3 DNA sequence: TGCGCCAGCAGCTTGCAAAGGGGCCAGACCCAGTACTTC. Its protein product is CASSLQRGQTQYF.

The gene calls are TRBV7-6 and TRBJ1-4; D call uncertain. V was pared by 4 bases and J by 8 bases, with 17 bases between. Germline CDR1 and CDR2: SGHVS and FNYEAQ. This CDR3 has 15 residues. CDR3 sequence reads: CASSSYRGTGEKLFF. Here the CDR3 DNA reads TGTGCCAGCAGCTCTTACAGAGGAACGGGCGAAAAACTGTTTTTT. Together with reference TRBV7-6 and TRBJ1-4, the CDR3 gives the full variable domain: GAGVSQSPRYKVTKRGQDVALRCDPISGHVSLYWYRQALGQGPEFLTYFNYEAQQDKSGLPNDRFSAERPEGSISTLTIQRTEQRDSAMYRCASSSYRGTGEKLFFGSGTQLSVL.

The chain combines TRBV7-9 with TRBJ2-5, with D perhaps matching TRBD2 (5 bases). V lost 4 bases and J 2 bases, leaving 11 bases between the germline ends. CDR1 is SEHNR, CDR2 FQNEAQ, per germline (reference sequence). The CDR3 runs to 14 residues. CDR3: CASSSWTGQETQYF. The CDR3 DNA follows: TGTGCCAGCAGCTCATGGACGGGACAAGAGACCCAGTACTTC.

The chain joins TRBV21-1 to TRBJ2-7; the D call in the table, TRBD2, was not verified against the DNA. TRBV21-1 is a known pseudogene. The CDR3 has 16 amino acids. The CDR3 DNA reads TGTGCCAGCAGCCCCCTCCCTAGCGGGCCAGCCTACGAGCAGTACTTC. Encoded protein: CASSPLPSGPAYEQYF.

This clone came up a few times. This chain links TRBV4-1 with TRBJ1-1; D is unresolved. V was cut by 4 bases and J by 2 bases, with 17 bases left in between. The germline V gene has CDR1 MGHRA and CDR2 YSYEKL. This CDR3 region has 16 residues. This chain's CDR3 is CASSPPGLGINTEAFF. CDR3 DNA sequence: TGCGCCAGCAGCCCCCCCGGTCTAGGGATCAACACTGAAGCTTTCTTT.

The CDR3, as DNA: TGTGCCAGCAGCTTGATCCTAGCGGGACAGGCTATTGGGCAGTACTTC. Amino acids: CASSLILAGQAIGQYF. The chain recombines TRBV7-2 with TRBJ2-7; a weak D match, TRBD2 (9 bases). V lost 3 bases and J 9 bases, leaving 24 bases between the germline ends. The CDR3 runs to 16 residues. From germline, CDR1 is SGHTA and CDR2 FQGNSA.

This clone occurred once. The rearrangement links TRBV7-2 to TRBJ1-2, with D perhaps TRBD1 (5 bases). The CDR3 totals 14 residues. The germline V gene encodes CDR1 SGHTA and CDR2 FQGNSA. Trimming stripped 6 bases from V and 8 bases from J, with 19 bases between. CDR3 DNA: TGTGCCAGCAGTGCTACAGGTCCCCCGGGGGGCTACACCTTC. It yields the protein CASSATGPPGGYTF.

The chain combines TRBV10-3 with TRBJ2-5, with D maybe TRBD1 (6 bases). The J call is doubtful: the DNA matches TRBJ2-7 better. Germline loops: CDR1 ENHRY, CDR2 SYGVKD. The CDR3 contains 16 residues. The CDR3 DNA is TGTGCCATCAGTGAGAACATGTGGGACAACCCCTACGAGCAGTACTTC. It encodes CAISENMWDNPYEQYF.

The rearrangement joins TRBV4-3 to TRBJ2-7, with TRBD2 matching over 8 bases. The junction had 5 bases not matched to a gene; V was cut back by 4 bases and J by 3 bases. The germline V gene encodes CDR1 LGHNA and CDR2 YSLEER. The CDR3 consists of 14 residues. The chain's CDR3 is CASSRRGGNYEQYF. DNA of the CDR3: TGCGCCAGCAGCCGCCGGGGGGGAAACTACGAGCAGTACTTC.

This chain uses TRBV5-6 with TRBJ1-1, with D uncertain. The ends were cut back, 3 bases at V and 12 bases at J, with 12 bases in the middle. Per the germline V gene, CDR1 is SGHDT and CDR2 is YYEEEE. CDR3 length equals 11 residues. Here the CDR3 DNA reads TGTGCCAGCAGCTCCAGTGGAGGAACTTTCTTT. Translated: CASSSSGGTFF. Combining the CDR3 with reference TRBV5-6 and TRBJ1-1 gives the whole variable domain DAGVTQSPTHLIKTRGQQVTLRCSPKSGHDTVSWYQQALGQGPQFIFQYYEEEERQRGNFPDRFSGHQFPNYSSELNVNALLLGDSALYLCASSSSGGTFFGQGTRLTVV.

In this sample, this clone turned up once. The CDR3 here is CASSLPGRATEAFF. For the CDR3, the DNA is TGTGCCAGCAGCTTGCCAGGGAGGGCCACTGAAGCTTTCTTT. The J gene is TRBJ1-1, the V gene TRBV5-4; a weak D match, TRBD1 (5 bases). The CDR3 is 14 residues long. Trimming shortened V by 1 base and J by 4 bases, and 11 bases separated the two germline ends. The germline CDR1 and CDR2 sequences are SGHNT and YYREEE (reference sequence).

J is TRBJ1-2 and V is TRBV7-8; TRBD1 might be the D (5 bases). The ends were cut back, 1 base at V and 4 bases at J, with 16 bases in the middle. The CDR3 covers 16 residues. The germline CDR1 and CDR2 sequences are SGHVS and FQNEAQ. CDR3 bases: TGTGCCAGCAGCTTAGAGGTGTCAGGGTTGAGCTATGGCTACACCTTC. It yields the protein CASSLEVSGLSYGYTF.

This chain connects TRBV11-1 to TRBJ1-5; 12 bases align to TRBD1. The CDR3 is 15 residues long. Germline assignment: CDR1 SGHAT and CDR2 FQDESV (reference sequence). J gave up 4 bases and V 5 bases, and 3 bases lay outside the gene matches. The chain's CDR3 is CASSTGQGANQPQHF. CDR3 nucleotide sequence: TGTGCCAGCAGCACGGGACAGGGGGCGAATCAGCCCCAGCATTTT.

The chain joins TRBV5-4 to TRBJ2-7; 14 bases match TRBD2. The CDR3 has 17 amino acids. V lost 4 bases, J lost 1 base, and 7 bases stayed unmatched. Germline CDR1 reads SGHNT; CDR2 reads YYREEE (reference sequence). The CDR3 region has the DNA TGTGCCAGCAGCCCGCCAGGACTAGCGGGGGGATCCTACGAGCAGTACTTC. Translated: CASSPPGLAGGSYEQYF.

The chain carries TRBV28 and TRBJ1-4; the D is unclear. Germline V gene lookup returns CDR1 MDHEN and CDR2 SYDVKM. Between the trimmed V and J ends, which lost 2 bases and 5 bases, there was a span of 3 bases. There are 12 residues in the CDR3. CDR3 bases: TGTGCCAGCAGTTTACCAAATGAAAAACTGTTTTTT. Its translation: CASSLPNEKLFF. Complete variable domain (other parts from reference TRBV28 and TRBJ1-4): DVKVTQSSRYLVKRTGEKVFLECVQDMDHENMFWYRQDPGLGLRLIYFSYDVKMKEKGDIPEGYSVSREKKERFSLILESASTNQTSMYLCASSLPNEKLFFGSGTQLSVL.

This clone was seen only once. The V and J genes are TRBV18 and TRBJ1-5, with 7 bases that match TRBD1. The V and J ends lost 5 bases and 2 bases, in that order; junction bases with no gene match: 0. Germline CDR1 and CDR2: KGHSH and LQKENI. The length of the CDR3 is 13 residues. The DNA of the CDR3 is TGTGCCAGCTCAACAGGGGGCAATCAGCCCCAGCATTTT. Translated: CASSTGGNQPQHF.

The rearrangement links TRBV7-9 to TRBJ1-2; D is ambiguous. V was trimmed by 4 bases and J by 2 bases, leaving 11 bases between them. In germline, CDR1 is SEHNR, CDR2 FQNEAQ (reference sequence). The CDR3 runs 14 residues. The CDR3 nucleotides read TGTGCCAGCAGCTCCGGGGATCCGAACTATGGCTACACCTTC. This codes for CASSSGDPNYGYTF.

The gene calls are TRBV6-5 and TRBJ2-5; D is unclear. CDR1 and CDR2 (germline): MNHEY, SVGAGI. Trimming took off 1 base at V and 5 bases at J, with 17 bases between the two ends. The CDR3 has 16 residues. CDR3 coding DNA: TGTGCCAGCAGTTACTTGGCCCTTTCAGCGCAGGAGACCCAGTACTTC. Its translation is CASSYLALSAQETQYF.

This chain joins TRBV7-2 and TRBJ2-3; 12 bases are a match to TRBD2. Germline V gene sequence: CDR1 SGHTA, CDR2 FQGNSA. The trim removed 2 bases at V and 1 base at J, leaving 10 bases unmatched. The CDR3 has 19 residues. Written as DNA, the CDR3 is TGTGCCAGCAGCTTAATCGCTAGCGGGAGGGCCGTCGGCACAGATACGCAGTATTTT. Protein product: CASSLIASGRAVGTDTQYF.

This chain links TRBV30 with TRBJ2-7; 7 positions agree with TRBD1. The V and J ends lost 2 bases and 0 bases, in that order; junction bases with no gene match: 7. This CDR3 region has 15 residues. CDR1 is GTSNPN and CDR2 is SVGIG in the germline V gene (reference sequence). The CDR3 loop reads CAWSTGTVASYEQYF. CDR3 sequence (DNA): TGTGCCTGGAGTACCGGGACAGTAGCCTCCTACGAGCAGTACTTC.

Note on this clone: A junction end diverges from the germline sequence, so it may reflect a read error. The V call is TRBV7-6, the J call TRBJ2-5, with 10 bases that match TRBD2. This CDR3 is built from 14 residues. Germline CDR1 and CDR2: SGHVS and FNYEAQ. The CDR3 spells CASSLAGAQETQYF. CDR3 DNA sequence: TGTGCCAGCAGCCTAGCGGGGGCCCAAGAGACCCAGTACTTC.

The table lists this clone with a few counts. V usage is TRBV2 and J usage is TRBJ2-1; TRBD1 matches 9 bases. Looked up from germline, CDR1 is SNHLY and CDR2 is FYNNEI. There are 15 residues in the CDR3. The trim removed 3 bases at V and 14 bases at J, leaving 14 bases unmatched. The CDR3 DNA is TGTGCCAGCAGTGAGGAGGAGACAGGGGGTTTTTTTGAGTTCTTC. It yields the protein CASSEEETGGFFEFF.

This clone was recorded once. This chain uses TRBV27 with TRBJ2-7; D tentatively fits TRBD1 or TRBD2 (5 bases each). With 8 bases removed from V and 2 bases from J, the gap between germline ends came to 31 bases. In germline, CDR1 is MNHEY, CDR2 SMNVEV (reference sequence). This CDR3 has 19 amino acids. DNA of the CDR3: TGTGCCAGCCCTCTCACCGGGACGCCTCGAACTATACGCGCCTACGAGCAGTACTTC. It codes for CASPLTGTPRTIRAYEQYF.

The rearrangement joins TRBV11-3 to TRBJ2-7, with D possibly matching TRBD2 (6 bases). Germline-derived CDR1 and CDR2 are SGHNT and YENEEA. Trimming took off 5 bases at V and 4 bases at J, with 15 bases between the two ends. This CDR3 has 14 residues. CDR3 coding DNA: TGTGCCAGCAGCCTCTCCGGGGGAGCATACGAGCAGTACTTC. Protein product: CASSLSGGAYEQYF.

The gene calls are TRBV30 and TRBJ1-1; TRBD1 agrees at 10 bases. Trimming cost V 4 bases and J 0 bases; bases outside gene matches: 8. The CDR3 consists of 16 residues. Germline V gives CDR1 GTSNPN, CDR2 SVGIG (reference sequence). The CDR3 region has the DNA TGTGCCTGGATTAAGGGACAGGGGATTATGAACACTGAAGCTTTCTTT. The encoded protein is CAWIKGQGIMNTEAFF.

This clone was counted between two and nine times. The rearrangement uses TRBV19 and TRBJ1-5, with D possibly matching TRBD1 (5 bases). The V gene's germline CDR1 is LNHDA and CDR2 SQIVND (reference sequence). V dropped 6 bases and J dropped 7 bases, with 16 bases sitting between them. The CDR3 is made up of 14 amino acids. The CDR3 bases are TGTGCCAGTAGAGCACGGGTCAGGGACCAGCCCCAGCATTTT. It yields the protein CASRARVRDQPQHF. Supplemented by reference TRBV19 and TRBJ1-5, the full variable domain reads DGGITQSPKYLFRKEGQNVTLSCEQNLNHDAMYWYRQDPGQGLRLIYYSQIVNDFQKGDIAEGYSVSREKKESFPLTVTSAQKNPTAFYLCASRARVRDQPQHFGDGTRLSIL.

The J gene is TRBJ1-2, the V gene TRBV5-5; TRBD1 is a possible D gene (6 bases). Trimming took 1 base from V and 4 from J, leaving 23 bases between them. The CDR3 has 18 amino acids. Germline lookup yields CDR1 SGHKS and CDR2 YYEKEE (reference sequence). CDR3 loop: CASSLSSGQPARSYGYTF. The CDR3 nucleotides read TGTGCCAGCAGCTTGTCCTCAGGACAGCCCGCCCGAAGCTATGGCTACACCTTC.

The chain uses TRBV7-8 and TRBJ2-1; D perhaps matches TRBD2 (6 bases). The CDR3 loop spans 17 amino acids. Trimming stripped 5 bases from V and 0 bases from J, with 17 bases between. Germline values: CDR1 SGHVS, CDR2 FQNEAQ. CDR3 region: CASSLVSGMSSYNEQFF. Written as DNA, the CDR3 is TGTGCCAGCAGCCTAGTTAGCGGAATGAGCTCCTACAATGAGCAGTTCTTC.

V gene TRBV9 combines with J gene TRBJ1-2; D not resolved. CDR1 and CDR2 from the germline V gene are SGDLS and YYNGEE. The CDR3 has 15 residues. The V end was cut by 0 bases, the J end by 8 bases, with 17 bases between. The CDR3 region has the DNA TGTGCCAGCAGCGTAGCCCCAAGACTCCGGAGGGGCTACACCTTC. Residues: CASSVAPRLRRGYTF.

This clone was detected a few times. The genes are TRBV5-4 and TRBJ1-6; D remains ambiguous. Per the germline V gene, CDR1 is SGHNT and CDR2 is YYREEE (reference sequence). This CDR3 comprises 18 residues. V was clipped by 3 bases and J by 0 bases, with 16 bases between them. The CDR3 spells CASSYKKSPSSYNSPLHF. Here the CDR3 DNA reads TGTGCCAGCAGCTATAAAAAATCTCCGAGCTCCTATAATTCACCCCTCCACTTT.